This T cell receptor (beta chain) was identified in a study of immune evolution from preneoplasia to lung adenocarcinoma. The study's findings and limits: Later-stage lesions appeared to have more T cells, more diversity, less clonality.

This clone is deemed large. Its matching antigen is unknown. The table came from immunoSEQ multiplex PCR; TCRdb's copy has only in-frame clones and leaves some out. The table has nearly 2,500 clones, roughly 40% seen once. The CDR3 length is 14 residues. Trimming left V 1 base short and J 1 base short, with 5 bases between. Per the germline V gene, CDR1 is SGHAT and CDR2 is FQNNGV. The clonotype originates from a person between 55 and 80 years old with lung adenocarcinoma. V usage is TRBV11-2 and J usage is TRBJ2-1; D is undetermined. The sample taken for sequencing was FFPE adjacent normal lung tissue. The CDR3 loop reads CASSLVLSYNEQFF. In nucleotides, the CDR3 is TGTGCCAGCAGCTTAGTCCTATCCTACAATGAGCAGTTCTTC. The full variable domain, its missing parts supplied by reference TRBV11-2 and TRBJ2-1, is EAGVAQSPRYKIIEKRQSVAFWCNPISGHATLYWYQQILGQGPKLLIQFQNNGVVDDSQLPKDRFSAERLKGVDSTLKIQPAKLEDSAVYLCASSLVLSYNEQFFGPGTRLTVL.